A single sample is the source of the 26 T cell receptor beta chains below, sequenced in a study of cytomegalovirus exposure and HLA in healthy donors. PCR primers comprised 60 Vbeta and 13 Jbeta primers. Libraries were prepared by immunoSEQ multiplex PCR; TCRdb keeps only in-frame clonotypes and omits some of them. Among nearly 110,000 clones, 73% were seen once, and the ten largest hold roughly 8%. The sequencing input was PBMCs. The receptors come from a man aged 25-40 years in good health and CMV-seronegative.

This rearrangement joins TRBV19 to TRBJ2-2, with a tentative D call TRBD1 (6 bases). Germline CDR1 reads LNHDA; CDR2 reads SQIVND (reference sequence). The CDR3 consists of 14 residues. Trimming stripped 5 bases from V and 1 base from J, with 8 bases between. The CDR3 sequence is CASSQGWNTGELFF. CDR3 in DNA: TGTGCCAGTAGTCAGGGGTGGAACACCGGGGAGCTGTTTTTT.

In the case of this clone: Different DNA sequences within this sample yield the same CDR3. The V gene is TRBV28, the J gene TRBJ2-5; 7 bases are a match to TRBD2. With V trimmed by 6 bases and J by 3 bases, 10 bases remained unmatched. Germline V gene data show CDR1 as MDHEN and CDR2 as SYDVKM. This CDR3 contains 15 residues. The CDR3 DNA reads TGTGCCAGCAGACGACCCGGGCTAGCGGAAGAGACCCAGTACTTC. Its translation is CASRRPGLAEETQYF.

This chain's CDR3 is CAWSSQGLYGYTF. CDR3 nucleotides: TGTGCCTGGAGTTCACAGGGCCTCTATGGCTACACCTTC. The chain is built from TRBV30 and TRBJ1-2; possibly TRBD1 for D (6 bases). The V gene lost 2 bases and the J gene lost 4 bases, with 11 bases spanning the gap. Germline CDR1 and CDR2: GTSNPN and SVGIG (reference sequence). This CDR3 comprises 13 residues.

The CDR3 here is CASSPKLAGLADTQYF. DNA for the CDR3: TGTGCCAGCAGTCCTAAACTAGCGGGACTGGCAGATACGCAGTATTTT. The chain carries TRBV28 and TRBJ2-3, with 10 bases fitting TRBD2. V lost 5 bases, J lost 4 bases, and 9 bases stayed unmatched. Looked up from germline, CDR1 is MDHEN and CDR2 is SYDVKM. The CDR3 loop spans 16 amino acids.

As concerns this clone: The junction departs from germline at one end; a sequencing error may be responsible. V and J are TRBV2 and TRBJ2-7; D uncertain. Germline-derived CDR1 and CDR2 are SNHLY and FYNNEI. The CDR3 sequence is 14 residues long. In DNA, the CDR3 is TGTGCCAGCAGAGAAGCGACAAGCTCCTACGAGCAGTACTTC. This sequence encodes CASREATSSYEQYF.

This clone appeared a few times. This chain joins TRBV5-1 and TRBJ1-4, with D perhaps matching TRBD1 (5 bases). Germline loops: CDR1 SGHRS, CDR2 YFSETQ. Trimming took 9 bases from V and 0 from J, leaving 12 bases between them. The CDR3 is made up of 14 amino acids. CDR3 sequence: CATRAGPTNEKLFF. CDR3 DNA sequence: TGCGCCACCAGGGCAGGGCCAACTAATGAAAAACTGTTTTTT.

This clone was picked up one time. The chain combines TRBV5-6 with TRBJ2-7; 8 nucleotides align to TRBD1. This CDR3 is built from 13 residues. Germline V gene lookup returns CDR1 SGHDT and CDR2 YYEEEE. V lost 3 bases and J lost 1; bases outside the gene matches: 0. DNA for the CDR3: TGTGCCAGCAGCTGGACAGGGTCCTACGAGCAGTACTTC. Translation gives CASSWTGSYEQYF. Variable domain in full (rest from reference TRBV5-6 and TRBJ2-7): DAGVTQSPTHLIKTRGQQVTLRCSPKSGHDTVSWYQQALGQGPQFIFQYYEEEERQRGNFPDRFSGHQFPNYSSELNVNALLLGDSALYLCASSWTGSYEQYFGPGTRLTVT.

This clone was observed a few times. The chain combines TRBV5-4 with TRBJ2-7; maybe TRBD1 (6 bases). CDR1 and CDR2 from the germline V gene are SGHNT and YYREEE (reference sequence). The length of the CDR3 is 14 residues. Between the trimmed V and J ends, which lost 3 bases and 4 bases, there was a span of 14 bases. As DNA, the CDR3 is TGTGCCAGCAGCTCACAGGGTCGGAAGTACGAGCAGTACTTC. Protein: CASSSQGRKYEQYF.

This clone was seen more than once but under ten times. The chain has TRBV15 and TRBJ1-1; 8 bases line up with TRBD1. The length of the CDR3 is 14 residues. CDR1 is LNHNV and CDR2 is YYDKDF in the germline V gene (reference sequence). V shed 4 bases and J 8 bases; nucleotides not matched to a gene: 9. The CDR3 region is CATSKKIGQGEAFF. DNA of the CDR3: TGTGCCACCAGCAAAAAAATCGGACAGGGAGAAGCTTTCTTT.

The CDR3 sequence is CASRTSGTLGQYF. CDR3 coding DNA: TGTGCCAGCAGGACTAGCGGGACCTTGGGGCAGTACTTC. This chain uses TRBV6-1 with TRBJ2-7; 11 bases align to TRBD2. This CDR3 is built from 13 residues. The trim removed 6 bases at V and 9 bases at J, leaving 7 bases unmatched. The germline V gene encodes CDR1 MNHNS and CDR2 SASEGT.

The chain uses TRBV29-1 and TRBJ2-1, with D possibly being TRBD2 (6 bases). CDR3 length: 13 amino acids. The V end was cut by 6 bases, the J end by 8 bases, with 17 bases between. The germline V gene has CDR1 SQVTM and CDR2 ANQGSEA. CDR3 residues: CSVSAPGVYEQFF. The CDR3 DNA reads TGCAGCGTCTCTGCCCCGGGAGTATATGAGCAGTTCTTC.

The V and J genes are TRBV5-6 and TRBJ1-5; D remains ambiguous. Germline V gene data show CDR1 as SGHDT and CDR2 as YYEEEE. This CDR3 spans 13 amino acids. V lost 2 bases, J lost 7 bases, and 10 bases lay in between. The CDR3 DNA reads as TGTGCCAGCAGCTTCGGGGTGAGCCAGCCCCAGCATTTT. Its protein is CASSFGVSQPQHF.

The chain combines TRBV5-1 with TRBJ1-5; 9 nucleotides line up with TRBD1. Trimming removed 4 bases from V and 2 bases from J; junction bases left unmatched: 19. The germline V gene has CDR1 SGHRS and CDR2 YFSETQ. This CDR3 is 20 amino acids long. This CDR3 reads CASSQKYRGRPQGGNQPQHF. The DNA of the CDR3 is TGCGCCAGCAGCCAAAAATACAGGGGGCGCCCCCAGGGCGGCAATCAGCCCCAGCATTTT.

This chain connects TRBV28 to TRBJ1-5; TRBD1 is a possible D gene (5 bases). Germline lookup yields CDR1 MDHEN and CDR2 SYDVKM. Trimming shortened V by 4 bases and J by 0 bases, and 13 bases separated the two germline ends. The CDR3 has 16 amino acids. CDR3 sequence reads: CASSWVDSYSNQPQHF. Written as DNA, the CDR3 is TGTGCCAGCAGTTGGGTAGACAGTTATAGCAATCAGCCCCAGCATTTT.

The J gene is TRBJ1-2, the V gene TRBV10-3; a possible D gene is TRBD1 (6 bases). Germline V gene data show CDR1 as ENHRY and CDR2 as SYGVKD. There are 15 residues in the CDR3. The ends were cut back, 3 bases at V and 0 bases at J, with 11 bases in the middle. DNA of the CDR3: TGTGCCATCAGTGACGGTGGACAGACTAACTATGGCTACACCTTC. Protein product: CAISDGGQTNYGYTF.

Comment on this clone: Germline and junction disagree at one end, which may indicate a read error. The V and J genes are TRBV7-9 and TRBJ1-1; 7 bases map to TRBD1. The CDR3 sequence is 15 residues long. The V gene's germline CDR1 is SEHNR and CDR2 FQNEAQ (reference sequence). The CDR3 nucleotides are TGTTCCAGCAACCAACAGGGGTTCGACGTCACTGAAGCTTTCTTT. Its protein product is CSSNQQGFDVTEAFF.

The table lists this clone with a few counts. This chain uses TRBV27 with TRBJ1-2; D remains unclear. V was pared by 3 bases and J by 7 bases, with 15 bases between. The length of the CDR3 is 14 residues. Germline assignment: CDR1 MNHEY and CDR2 SMNVEV (reference sequence). In DNA form, the CDR3 reads TGTGCCAGCAGTTTTCGCCAGCGGGCCTCTGGCTACACCTTC. Translating gives CASSFRQRASGYTF.

The chain combines TRBV7-9 with TRBJ1-1; TRBD1 is a possible D gene (5 bases). Germline V gives CDR1 SEHNR, CDR2 FQNEAQ (reference sequence). Trimming removed 1 base from V and 6 bases from J, with 15 bases in between. The CDR3 consists of 15 residues. This chain's CDR3 is CASSLGEGRAAEAFF. The CDR3 region has the DNA TGTGCCAGCAGCTTAGGAGAAGGCAGGGCGGCTGAAGCTTTCTTT.

The V and J genes are TRBV4-1 and TRBJ2-5; TRBD1 matches at 9 bases. CDR1 is MGHRA, CDR2 YSYEKL, per germline. The ends lost 1 base at V and 0 bases at J; junction bases unmatched: 21. The length of the CDR3 is 22 residues. CDR3 loop: CASSQVIWGQGVMEGDQETQYF. In DNA, the CDR3 is TGCGCCAGCAGCCAAGTCATTTGGGGACAGGGCGTAATGGAGGGAGACCAAGAGACCCAGTACTTC.

The CDR3 DNA is TGTGCCATCAGCGGGACTAGCGTAAGCACAGATACGCAGTATTTT. Protein: CAISGTSVSTDTQYF. The chain couples TRBV10-3 to TRBJ2-3; TRBD2 agrees at 10 bases. This CDR3 is built from 15 residues. V lost 6 bases, J lost 0 bases, and 3 bases stayed unmatched. CDR1 is ENHRY and CDR2 is SYGVKD in the germline V gene.

As DNA, the CDR3 is TGCAGCGTTGAACTAGCGGGGGGCCTCTACGAGCAGTACTTC. This codes for CSVELAGGLYEQYF. The chain carries TRBV29-1 and TRBJ2-7, with 11 bases aligning to TRBD2. Germline V gene sequence: CDR1 SQVTM, CDR2 ANQGSEA. Unmatched junction bases numbered 3, after V lost 2 bases and J lost 3 bases. This CDR3 has 14 amino acids.

The rearrangement joins TRBV6-1 to TRBJ2-1, with D perhaps TRBD2 (6 bases). The CDR3 runs to 14 residues. Germline CDR1 is MNHNS and CDR2 is SASEGT. The germline V and J ends were trimmed by 5 bases and 0 bases, with 8 bases remaining between them. CDR3 sequence reads: CASSHGSSYNEQFF. In DNA, the CDR3 is TGTGCCAGCAGTCACGGGAGCTCCTACAATGAGCAGTTCTTC.

V and J are TRBV2 and TRBJ2-7; 10 bases line up with TRBD2. Germline assignment: CDR1 SNHLY and CDR2 FYNNEI. The junction had 10 bases not matched to a gene; V was cut back by 7 bases and J by 4 bases. The CDR3 runs to 15 residues. CDR3 protein: CASTRGSSGSYEQYF. The DNA for the CDR3 is TGTGCCAGCACCAGAGGGTCTAGCGGGAGTTACGAGCAGTACTTC.

Relative to its sample, this clone is medium-sized. The chain joins TRBV29-1 to TRBJ1-2; perhaps TRBD1 as D (6 bases). The CDR3 has 11 residues. The germline gives CDR1 SQVTM, CDR2 ANQGSEA. Trimming took off 4 bases at V and 8 bases at J, with 11 bases between the two ends. The CDR3 bases are TGCAGCGTTGGGGAGGGGGGAGGCTACACCTTC. Encoded protein: CSVGEGGGYTF.

This clone was observed a handful of times. V and J are TRBV19 and TRBJ1-1, with TRBD1 identical over 8 bases. Germline V gene data show CDR1 as LNHDA and CDR2 as SQIVND (reference sequence). V dropped 5 bases and J dropped 5; count of bases not matched to a gene: 7. The CDR3 spans 14 residues. The CDR3 sequence: CASSSRDRKTEAFF. CDR3 DNA: TGTGCCAGTAGTTCCCGGGACAGGAAGACTGAAGCTTTCTTT.

The V call is TRBV5-1, the J call TRBJ2-5, with TRBD2 as a possible D gene (5 bases). Germline loops: CDR1 SGHRS, CDR2 YFSETQ. V dropped 0 bases and J dropped 3 bases, with 12 bases sitting between them. CDR3 length: 15 amino acids. The CDR3, as DNA: TGCGCCAGCAGCTTGGGGGTTCCGGGGAAAGAGACCCAGTACTTC. Translating it yields CASSLGVPGKETQYF.